Listed below are T cell receptor beta chains from one sample, sequenced in a study of cytomegalovirus exposure and HLA in healthy donors. Only in-frame clones appear in the TCRdb table, and some are missing; sequencing was by immunoSEQ multiplex PCR. The sample contains approximately 100,000 clones, approximately 70% of which appear only once. Sequences were obtained from PBMCs. The receptors were sampled from a woman aged 18-30 years in good health and CMV-seropositive. Both conserved end residues are part of each CDR3. Fields, in order: clone size, J gene, D gene, V gene, CDR3 DNA, CDR3 protein. D genes are given only for firm matches. Not all rows give a size; the values are once, few, many and, for expanded clones, a class.

abundance: once
j_gene: TRBJ2-1
d_gene: TRBD2
v_gene: TRBV19
CDR3nt: TGTGCCAGTAGCGCACTAGAGCGGGAGATGGGTGAGCAGTTCTTC
CDR3aa: CASSALEREMGEQFF

abundance: .
j_gene: TRBJ1-1
d_gene: .
v_gene: TRBV13
CDR3nt: TGTGCCAGCAGCAGTAAGCCGAACACTGAAGCTTTCTTT
CDR3aa: CASSSKPNTEAFF

abundance: .
j_gene: TRBJ2-7
d_gene: .
v_gene: TRBV4-1
CDR3nt: TGCGCCAGCAGCCAAGATGGGGAGGTTTACTACGAGCAGTACTTC
CDR3aa: CASSQDGEVYYEQYF

abundance: .
j_gene: TRBJ1-2
d_gene: .
v_gene: TRBV7-6
CDR3nt: TGTGCCAGCAGCTTAGAGGCCGGGGGCTATGGCTACACCTTC
CDR3aa: CASSLEAGGYGYTF

abundance: .
j_gene: TRBJ2-2
d_gene: TRBD2
v_gene: TRBV2
CDR3nt: TGTGCCAGCAGGGGGGTAGCGGGAGGCCCCACCGGGGAGCTGTTTTTT
CDR3aa: CASRGVAGGPTGELFF

abundance: .
j_gene: TRBJ2-1
d_gene: TRBD2
v_gene: TRBV9
CDR3nt: TGTGCCAGCAGCGATAGCGGGTACAATGAGCAGTTCTTC
CDR3aa: CASSDSGYNEQFF

abundance: .
j_gene: TRBJ2-1
d_gene: TRBD2
v_gene: TRBV6-4
CDR3nt: TGTGCCAAGGGACTAGCGGACAATGAGCAGTTCTTC
CDR3aa: CAKGLADNEQFF

abundance: .
j_gene: TRBJ2-1
d_gene: .
v_gene: TRBV2
CDR3nt: TGTGCCAGCATGGATGGGACTTCCTACAATGAGCAGTTCTTC
CDR3aa: CASMDGTSYNEQFF

abundance: .
j_gene: TRBJ2-1
d_gene: TRBD2
v_gene: TRBV7-9
CDR3nt: TGTGCCAGCAGACCGAGGGGAGCGGGAGAATCTTTATCCTACAATGAGCAGTTCTTC
CDR3aa: CASRPRGAGESLSYNEQFF

abundance: .
j_gene: TRBJ1-4
d_gene: .
v_gene: TRBV19
CDR3nt: TGTGCCAGTAGTATGGAAGGGAGTGGCGAAAAACTGTTTTTT
CDR3aa: CASSMEGSGEKLFF

abundance: .
j_gene: TRBJ2-3
d_gene: TRBD2
v_gene: TRBV7-9
CDR3nt: TGTGCCAGCAGCTTACTAGCGGGAGCCCTTAGCACAGATACGCAGTATTTT
CDR3aa: CASSLLAGALSTDTQYF

abundance: .
j_gene: TRBJ2-7
d_gene: .
v_gene: TRBV10-3
CDR3nt: TGTGCCATCAGCCAGACAGGAGGATTTTACGAGCAGTACTTC
CDR3aa: CAISQTGGFYEQYF

abundance: .
j_gene: TRBJ1-1
d_gene: .
v_gene: TRBV19
CDR3nt: TGTGCCAGTAGTCTGGCCCCCCAGACTGAAGCTTTCTTT
CDR3aa: CASSLAPQTEAFF

abundance: .
j_gene: TRBJ2-7
d_gene: TRBD1
v_gene: TRBV7-8
CDR3nt: TGTGCCAGCAGCTTACGAATTTCCGGGACAGGGCAGATATACGAGCAGTACTTC
CDR3aa: CASSLRISGTGQIYEQYF

abundance: .
j_gene: TRBJ2-7
d_gene: TRBD2
v_gene: TRBV7-9
CDR3nt: TGTGCCAGCAGCTTCGCTACTAGCGGGAGGGCCCACGAGCAGTACTTC
CDR3aa: CASSFATSGRAHEQYF

abundance: few
j_gene: TRBJ2-1
d_gene: .
v_gene: TRBV4-3
CDR3nt: TGCGCCAGCAGCCAAGATAGCGCCTACTACAATGAGCAGTTCTTC
CDR3aa: CASSQDSAYYNEQFF

abundance: .
j_gene: TRBJ1-2
d_gene: .
v_gene: TRBV30
CDR3nt: TGTGCCTGGGCTGGGGGGGGAGTCAACTATGGCTACACCTTC
CDR3aa: CAWAGGGVNYGYTF

abundance: once
j_gene: TRBJ2-7
d_gene: TRBD1
v_gene: TRBV28
CDR3nt: TGTGCCAGCTCTTCCGGGACAGGGGGGGGCAAGCAGTACTTC
CDR3aa: CASSSGTGGGKQYF

abundance: few
j_gene: TRBJ2-2
d_gene: TRBD2
v_gene: TRBV30
CDR3nt: TGTGCCTGGAGTGTTGGGCTAGCGGGATCCACCGGGGAGCTGTTTTTT
CDR3aa: CAWSVGLAGSTGELFF

abundance: .
j_gene: TRBJ1-6
d_gene: .
v_gene: TRBV6-5
CDR3nt: TGTGCCAGCAGGCGACAACAGGGAGTTGATTCACCCCTCCACTTT
CDR3aa: CASRRQQGVDSPLHF

abundance: .
j_gene: TRBJ1-1
d_gene: TRBD1
v_gene: TRBV7-9
CDR3nt: TGTGCCAGCAGCCTCCGGACAGGAGATACGACTGAAGCTTTCTTT
CDR3aa: CASSLRTGDTTEAFF

abundance: .
j_gene: TRBJ2-7
d_gene: .
v_gene: TRBV9
CDR3nt: TGTGCCAGCAGCCGCGGGGTAGCTAATACCTACGAGCAGTACTTC
CDR3aa: CASSRGVANTYEQYF

abundance: few
j_gene: TRBJ2-1
d_gene: .
v_gene: TRBV5-1
CDR3nt: TGCGCCAGCAGCTTGGAGCGGGTGAGCTCCTACAATGAGCAGTTCTTC
CDR3aa: CASSLERVSSYNEQFF

abundance: .
j_gene: TRBJ1-5
d_gene: TRBD1
v_gene: TRBV5-5
CDR3nt: TGTGCCAGCAGCTACTGGCTGGGACAGGGGGTAAATCAGCCCCAGCATTTT
CDR3aa: CASSYWLGQGVNQPQHF

abundance: once
j_gene: TRBJ1-5
d_gene: .
v_gene: TRBV18
CDR3nt: TGTGCCAGCTCACTGAAGGACAGTAGCAATCAGCCCCAGCATTTT
CDR3aa: CASSLKDSSNQPQHF

abundance: once
j_gene: TRBJ1-5
d_gene: .
v_gene: TRBV2
CDR3nt: TGTGCCAGCAGACCGACAGGAGGCGGGCAGCCCCAGCATTTT
CDR3aa: CASRPTGGGQPQHF

abundance: .
j_gene: TRBJ2-1
d_gene: TRBD1
v_gene: TRBV4-1
CDR3nt: TGCGCCAGCAGCCAACAGATGCCCGGGACAGGGGGCTTCGATGAGCAGTTCTTC
CDR3aa: CASSQQMPGTGGFDEQFF

abundance: .
j_gene: TRBJ1-3
d_gene: .
v_gene: TRBV29-1
CDR3nt: TGCAGCGCTACAGGGTGGGACACCATATATTTT
CDR3aa: CSATGWDTIYF

abundance: .
j_gene: TRBJ2-5
d_gene: TRBD1
v_gene: TRBV4-3
CDR3nt: TGCGCCAGCAGCCAAGATGGACAGGCAGAGACCCAGTACTTC
CDR3aa: CASSQDGQAETQYF

abundance: few
j_gene: TRBJ2-7
d_gene: TRBD2
v_gene: TRBV4-3
CDR3nt: TGCGCCAGCAGCCAAGGCCTAGCGGGAGGGCCGTACTTC
CDR3aa: CASSQGLAGGPYF

abundance: .
j_gene: TRBJ1-5
d_gene: .
v_gene: TRBV30
CDR3nt: TGTGCCTGGAGTGTGGGACTGCGCAATCAGCCCCAGCATTTT
CDR3aa: CAWSVGLRNQPQHF

abundance: .
j_gene: TRBJ2-2
d_gene: TRBD1
v_gene: TRBV29-1
CDR3nt: TGCAGCGTCGAGGGACAGGGAACCGGGGAGCTGTTTTTT
CDR3aa: CSVEGQGTGELFF

abundance: .
j_gene: TRBJ2-4
d_gene: .
v_gene: TRBV5-1
CDR3nt: TGCGCCAGCAGCTTACTACCCGGGACACCTGAAAACATTCAGTACTTC
CDR3aa: CASSLLPGTPENIQYF